These 7 T cell receptor beta chains were all obtained from the same sample, sequenced in a study of beta chain bispecific antibodies for T cell cancers. Points from the study as a whole: Anti-TRBV12 exposure, compared with anti-CD19, reduced the TRBV12-3 proportion of TRBV signal by 98.9%. Normal T cells contributed less of the targeted TRBV signal than the leukemia cells did.

Either OKT3 anti-CD3 antibody or CD3/CD28 beads expanded T cells from blood mononuclear cells over approximately three days. Their antigens remain unidentified. A single record per CDR3 protein comes from TCRdb applying MiXCR to the 5' RACE reads. The repertoire holds tens of thousands of distinct CDR3 sequences, with about 2% as singletons. Sample: healthy donor T cells cultured with leukemia cells, taken from a culture containing a bispecific antibody targeting TCR Vbeta12. The receptors originated from a human donor in good health. Some clones in this sample may be carry-over from other donors' samples.

A word on this clonotype: A single base separates this from a much larger clone, so it may be a read error. The chain links TRBV7-9 to TRBJ2-5; 8 bases align to TRBD1. V trimming: 3 bases; J trimming: 4 bases; junction bases outside the gene matches: 4. The CDR3 sequence is 14 residues long. Looked up from germline, CDR1 is SEHNR and CDR2 is FQNEAQ (reference sequence). The CDR3 sequence: CASSLDRVSETQYF. The CDR3, as DNA: TGTGCCAGCAGCTTGGACAGGGTATCAGAGACCCAGTACTTC.

This clonotype appeared many times. V gene TRBV16 combines with J gene TRBJ2-2; TRBD1 is a possible D gene (5 bases). V lost 4 bases to trimming and J lost 6 bases, with 12 bases between them. Per germline, CDR1 KGHSY and CDR2 FQNENV. CDR3 length: 14 residues. This chain's CDR3 is CASSPTDISGELFF. Written as DNA, the CDR3 is TGTGCCAGCAGCCCTACGGACATTTCCGGGGAGCTGTTTTTT.

This clonotype was seen repeatedly, ten times or more. The chain links TRBV7-9 to TRBJ1-2, with 7 bases aligning to TRBD1. The ends lost 5 bases at V and 4 bases at J; junction bases unmatched: 7. Germline assignment: CDR1 SEHNR and CDR2 FQNEAQ (reference sequence). This CDR3 contains 14 residues. The CDR3 reads CASSLGQDPYGYTF. CDR3 coding DNA: TGTGCCAGCAGCCTCGGACAGGACCCCTATGGCTACACCTTC.

This clonotype was observed at least ten times. V gene TRBV20-1 combines with J gene TRBJ2-3, with D perhaps matching TRBD2 (5 bases). The length of the CDR3 is 15 residues. The germline CDR1 and CDR2 sequences are DFQATT and SNEGSKA (reference sequence). V dropped 1 base and J dropped 2 bases, with 13 bases sitting between them. CDR3 in amino acids: CSARGSLAYTDTQYF. The CDR3 nucleotides read TGCAGTGCTAGAGGAAGCCTAGCATACACAGATACGCAGTATTTT.

This clonotype was seen many times. The rearrangement uses TRBV5-1 and TRBJ1-1; D is ambiguous. The CDR3 is 16 amino acids. CDR1 SGHRS and CDR2 YFSETQ come from the germline V gene. V dropped 0 bases and J dropped 4 bases, with 16 bases sitting between them. The CDR3 sequence: CASSLDNMASFTEAFF. The CDR3 region has the DNA TGCGCCAGCAGCTTGGACAATATGGCCTCCTTCACTGAAGCTTTCTTT.

This clonotype showed up many times. J is TRBJ2-3 and V is TRBV12-5, with D hard to call. This CDR3 is 14 amino acids long. The V and J ends lost 1 base and 2 bases respectively, with 7 bases between them. Germline CDR1 is LGHNT and CDR2 is FRNRAP. CDR3 DNA: TGTGCTAGTGGTTTGGAAGGGAACACAGATACGCAGTATTTT. Protein: CASGLEGNTDTQYF. The full variable domain, its missing parts supplied by reference TRBV12-5 and TRBJ2-3, is DARVTQTPRHKVTEMGQEVTMRCQPILGHNTVFWYRQTMMQGLELLAYFRNRAPLDDSGMPKDRFSAEMPDATLATLKIQPSEPRDSAVYFCASGLEGNTDTQYFGPGTRLTVL.

The gene calls are TRBV19 and TRBJ1-2; D ambiguous. The length of the CDR3 is 13 residues. Looked up from germline, CDR1 is LNHDA and CDR2 is SQIVND (reference sequence). The V end was cut by 5 bases, the J end by 1 base, with 8 bases between. CDR3 sequence (DNA): TGTGCCAGTAGTCGTGGATATAACTATGGCTACACCTTC. Translation: CASSRGYNYGYTF.